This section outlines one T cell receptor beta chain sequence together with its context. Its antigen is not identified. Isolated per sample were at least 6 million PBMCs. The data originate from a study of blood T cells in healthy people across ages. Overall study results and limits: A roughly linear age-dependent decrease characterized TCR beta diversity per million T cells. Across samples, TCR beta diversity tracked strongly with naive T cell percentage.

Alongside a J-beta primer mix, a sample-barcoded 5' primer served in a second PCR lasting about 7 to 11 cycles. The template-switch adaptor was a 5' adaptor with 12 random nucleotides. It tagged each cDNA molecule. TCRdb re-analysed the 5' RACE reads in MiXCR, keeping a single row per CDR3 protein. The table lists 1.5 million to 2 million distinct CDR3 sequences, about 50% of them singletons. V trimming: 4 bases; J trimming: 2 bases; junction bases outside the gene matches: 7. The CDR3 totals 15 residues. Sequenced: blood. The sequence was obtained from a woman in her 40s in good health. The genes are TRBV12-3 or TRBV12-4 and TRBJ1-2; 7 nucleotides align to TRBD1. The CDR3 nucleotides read TGTGCCAGCAGTTCAGGGGGTAGGGTGAACTATGGCTACACCTTC. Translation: CASSSGGRVNYGYTF.